One sample yielded the 8 T cell receptor beta chains listed below, sequenced in a study of blood T cell repertoires in COVID-19. Only in-frame clones appear in the TCRdb table, and some are missing; sequencing was by immunoSEQ multiplex PCR. The repertoire holds a few hundred thousand clones, with 75% to 85% as singletons. Sequencing used peripheral blood. The receptors stem from a human donor in a cohort sampled during active COVID-19.

J is TRBJ1-2 and V is TRBV6-5, with 10 bases matching TRBD1. The length of the CDR3 is 13 residues. Unmatched junction bases numbered 3, after V lost 2 bases and J lost 9 bases. Germline V gives CDR1 MNHEY, CDR2 SVGAGI. The CDR3 loop is CASSYRDRGSYTF. The CDR3 DNA is TGTGCCAGCAGTTACCGGGACAGGGGCAGCTACACCTTC.

The chain employs TRBV5-5 and TRBJ1-5; D is undetermined. V lost 1 base, J lost 6 bases, and 11 bases lay in between. Germline V gene data show CDR1 as SGHKS and CDR2 as YYEKEE (reference sequence). The CDR3 contains 14 residues. In nucleotides, the CDR3 is TGTGCCAGCAGCTTGAAGTCTTCGGGTCAGCCCCAGCATTTT. It translates to CASSLKSSGQPQHF.

This chain joins TRBV19 and TRBJ1-2; D is perhaps TRBD1 (5 bases). In germline, CDR1 is LNHDA, CDR2 SQIVND (reference sequence). The CDR3 totals 11 residues. Deletions cut 8 bases from V and 6 bases from J, with 10 bases between. DNA for the CDR3: TGTGCCAGTTGGGGCCAGGATGGCTACACCTTC. Protein sequence: CASWGQDGYTF. Using reference TRBV19 and TRBJ1-2 for the parts outside the CDR3, the full variable domain is DGGITQSPKYLFRKEGQNVTLSCEQNLNHDAMYWYRQDPGQGLRLIYYSQIVNDFQKGDIAEGYSVSREKKESFPLTVTSAQKNPTAFYLCASWGQDGYTFGSGTRLTVV.

This chain connects TRBV15 to TRBJ2-1; D perhaps matches TRBD2 (6 bases). V lost 5 bases and J 6 bases, leaving 8 bases between the germline ends. There are 12 residues in the CDR3. Germline loops: CDR1 LNHNV, CDR2 YYDKDF (reference sequence). The CDR3 spells CATSWDFNEQFF. The CDR3 DNA follows: TGTGCCACCAGCTGGGACTTCAATGAGCAGTTCTTC.

DNA of the CDR3: TGCGCCAGCAGTTCTAGCGGGGGGGCCTACAATGAGCAGTTCTTC. Translated: CASSSSGGAYNEQFF. V is TRBV5-1 and J is TRBJ2-1; TRBD2 matches 12 bases. This CDR3 comprises 15 residues. The ends lost 5 bases at V and 2 bases at J; junction bases unmatched: 2. The germline CDR1 and CDR2 sequences are SGHRS and YFSETQ.

V and J are TRBV28 and TRBJ2-2; D possibly corresponds to TRBD1 (5 bases). This CDR3 comprises 14 residues. Germline assignment: CDR1 MDHEN and CDR2 SYDVKM. Between the trimmed V and J ends, which lost 7 bases and 2 bases, there was a span of 11 bases. The CDR3 is CASITQGNTGELFF. The CDR3 nucleotides are TGTGCCAGCATAACCCAGGGAAACACCGGGGAGCTGTTTTTT.

The chain recombines TRBV5-1 with TRBJ2-3; 10 bases match TRBD2. The germline CDR1 and CDR2 sequences are SGHRS and YFSETQ. There are 16 residues in the CDR3. With V trimmed by 0 bases and J by 6 bases, 7 bases remained unmatched. Here the CDR3 reads CASSLAPSGGGDTQYF. The CDR3 coding sequence is TGCGCCAGCAGCTTGGCGCCTAGCGGGGGTGGGGATACGCAGTATTTT.

The chain is built from TRBV10-3 and TRBJ1-2; 9 bases match TRBD1. Germline trimming cut 6 bases from V and 6 bases from J; bases unmatched to any gene: 5. CDR3 length: 13 residues. Germline V gene lookup returns CDR1 ENHRY and CDR2 SYGVKD. This CDR3 is CAIRGTGRDGYTF. The CDR3 region has the DNA TGTGCCATCAGGGGGACAGGGAGGGATGGCTACACCTTC.